The entry below describes one T cell receptor beta chain. The sample comes from a study of blood T cells in healthy people across ages. V dropped 1 base and J dropped 8 bases, with 12 bases sitting between them. CDR3 size: 14 residues. The V gene's germline CDR1 is LGHNA and CDR2 YNFKEQ. Alongside a J-beta primer mix, a sample-barcoded 5' primer served in a second PCR lasting roughly 7 to 12 cycles. TCRdb re-called the 5' RACE reads with MiXCR, one entry per CDR3 protein. The sample has about 930,000 distinct CDR3 sequences; almost 30% are singletons. This sample also appeared in a second study, on T cells of mothers and their children.

This chain joins TRBV4-2 and TRBJ2-1; maybe TRBD1 (5 bases). The source of this sequence is a woman between 40 and 55 years old in good health. Source material: blood. The CDR3 nucleotides are TGTGCCAGCAGCCAAGGAACTATCAGGGATGAGCAGTTCTTC. Translation gives CASSQGTIRDEQFF.